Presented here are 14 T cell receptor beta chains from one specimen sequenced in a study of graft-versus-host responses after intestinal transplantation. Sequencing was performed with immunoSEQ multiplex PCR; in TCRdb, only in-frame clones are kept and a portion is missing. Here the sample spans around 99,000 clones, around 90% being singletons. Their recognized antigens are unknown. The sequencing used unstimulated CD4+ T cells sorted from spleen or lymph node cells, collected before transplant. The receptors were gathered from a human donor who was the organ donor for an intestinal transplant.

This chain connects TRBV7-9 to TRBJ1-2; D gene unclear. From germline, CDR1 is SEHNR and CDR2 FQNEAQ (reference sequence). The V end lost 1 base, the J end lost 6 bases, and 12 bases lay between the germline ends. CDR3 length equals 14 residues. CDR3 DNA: TGTGCCAGCAGCTTAGGGAAACGAACGGATGGCTACACCTTC. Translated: CASSLGKRTDGYTF.

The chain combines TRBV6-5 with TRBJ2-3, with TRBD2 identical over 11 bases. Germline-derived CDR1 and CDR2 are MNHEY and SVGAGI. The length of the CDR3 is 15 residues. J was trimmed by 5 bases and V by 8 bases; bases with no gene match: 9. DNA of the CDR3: TGTGCCAGCTCATTAGCGGGGGGGCCAGTAGATACGCAGTATTTT. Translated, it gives CASSLAGGPVDTQYF.

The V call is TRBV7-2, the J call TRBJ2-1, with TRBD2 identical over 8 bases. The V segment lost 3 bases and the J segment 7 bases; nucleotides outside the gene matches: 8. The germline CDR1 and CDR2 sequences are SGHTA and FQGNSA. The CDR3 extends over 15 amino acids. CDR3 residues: CASSLRSGSGNEQFF. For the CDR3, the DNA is TGTGCCAGCAGCTTGAGGAGCGGGAGTGGGAATGAGCAGTTCTTC.

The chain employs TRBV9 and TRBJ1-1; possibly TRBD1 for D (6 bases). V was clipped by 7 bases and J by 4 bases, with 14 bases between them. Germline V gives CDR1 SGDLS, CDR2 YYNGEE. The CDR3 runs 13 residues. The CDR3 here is CASSLGGGTEAFF. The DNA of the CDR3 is TGTGCCAGCTCCCTTGGAGGGGGCACTGAAGCTTTCTTT.

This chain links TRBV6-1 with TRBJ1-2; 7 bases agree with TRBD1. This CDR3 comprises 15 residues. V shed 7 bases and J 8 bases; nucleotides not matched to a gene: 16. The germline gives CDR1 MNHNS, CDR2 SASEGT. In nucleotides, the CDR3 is TGTGCCAGCACCAAAACGGGACAGCCGTTCTGGGGCTACACCTTC. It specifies CASTKTGQPFWGYTF.

The CDR3 DNA reads TGTGCCAGCAGGAAGGCCGGGACAGGGGGCAATGGCTACACCTTC. It specifies CASRKAGTGGNGYTF. V and J are TRBV6-1 and TRBJ1-2; 12 bases are a match to TRBD1. The germline V gene encodes CDR1 MNHNS and CDR2 SASEGT. The trim removed 6 bases at V and 6 bases at J, leaving 8 bases unmatched. CDR3 length equals 15 residues.

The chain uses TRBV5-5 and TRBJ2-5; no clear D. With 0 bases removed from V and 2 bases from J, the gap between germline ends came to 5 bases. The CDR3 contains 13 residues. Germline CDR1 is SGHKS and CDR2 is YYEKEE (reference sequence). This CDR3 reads CASSLGRQETQYF. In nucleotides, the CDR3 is TGTGCCAGCAGCTTGGGTAGACAAGAGACCCAGTACTTC.

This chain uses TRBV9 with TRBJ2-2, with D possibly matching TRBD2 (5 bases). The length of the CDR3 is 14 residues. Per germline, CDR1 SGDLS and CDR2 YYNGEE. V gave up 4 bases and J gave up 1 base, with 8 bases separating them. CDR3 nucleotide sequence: TGTGCCAGCAGCCTGGGAGAGAACACCGGGGAGCTGTTTTTT. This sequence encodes CASSLGENTGELFF.

The CDR3 spells CASSVDPREQPQHF. The DNA for the CDR3 is TGTGCCAGCAGCGTAGATCCAAGGGAGCAGCCCCAGCATTTT. The J gene is TRBJ1-5, the V gene TRBV9; D is unresolved. This CDR3 comprises 14 residues. The germline V gene encodes CDR1 SGDLS and CDR2 YYNGEE. Trimming pared 0 bases from V and 7 bases from J, leaving 11 bases between.

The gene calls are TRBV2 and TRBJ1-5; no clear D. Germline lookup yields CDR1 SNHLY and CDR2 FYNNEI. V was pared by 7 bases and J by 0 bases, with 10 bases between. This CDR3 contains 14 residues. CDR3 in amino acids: CASTPGFSNQPQHF. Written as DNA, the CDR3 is TGTGCCAGCACTCCAGGTTTTAGCAATCAGCCCCAGCATTTT.

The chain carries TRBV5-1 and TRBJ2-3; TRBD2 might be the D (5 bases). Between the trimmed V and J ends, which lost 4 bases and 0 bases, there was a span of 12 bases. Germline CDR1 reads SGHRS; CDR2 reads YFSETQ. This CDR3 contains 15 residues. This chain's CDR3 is CASSRGRFSTDTQYF. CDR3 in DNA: TGCGCCAGCAGCCGAGGGCGGTTTAGCACAGATACGCAGTATTTT.

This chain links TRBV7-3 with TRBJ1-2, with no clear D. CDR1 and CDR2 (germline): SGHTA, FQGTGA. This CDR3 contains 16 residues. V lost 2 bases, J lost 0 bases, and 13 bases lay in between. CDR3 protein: CASSLRTPAANYGYTF. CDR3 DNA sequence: TGTGCCAGCAGCTTACGGACGCCGGCCGCTAACTATGGCTACACCTTC.

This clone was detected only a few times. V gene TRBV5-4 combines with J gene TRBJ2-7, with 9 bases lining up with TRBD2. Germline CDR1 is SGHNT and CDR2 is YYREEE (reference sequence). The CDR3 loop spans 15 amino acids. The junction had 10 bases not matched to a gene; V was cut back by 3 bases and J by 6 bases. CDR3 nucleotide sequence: TGTGCCAGCAGCTCGGTGGTAGCGGGAGCGGGCGAGCAGTACTTC. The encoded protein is CASSSVVAGAGEQYF. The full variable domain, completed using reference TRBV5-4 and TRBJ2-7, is ETGVTQSPTHLIKTRGQQVTLRCSSQSGHNTVSWYQQALGQGPQFIFQYYREEENGRGNFPPRFSGLQFPNYSSELNVNALELDDSALYLCASSSVVAGAGEQYFGPGTRLTVT.

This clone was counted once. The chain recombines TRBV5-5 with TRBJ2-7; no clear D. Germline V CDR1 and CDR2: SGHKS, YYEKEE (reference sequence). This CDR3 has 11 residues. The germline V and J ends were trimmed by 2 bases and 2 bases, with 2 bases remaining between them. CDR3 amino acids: CASSLTYEQYF. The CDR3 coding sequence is TGTGCCAGCAGCTTAACCTACGAGCAGTACTTC. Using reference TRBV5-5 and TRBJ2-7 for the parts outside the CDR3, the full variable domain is DAGVTQSPTHLIKTRGQQVTLRCSPISGHKSVSWYQQVLGQGPQFIFQYYEKEERGRGNFPDRFSARQFPNYSSELNVNALLLGDSALYLCASSLTYEQYFGPGTRLTVT.